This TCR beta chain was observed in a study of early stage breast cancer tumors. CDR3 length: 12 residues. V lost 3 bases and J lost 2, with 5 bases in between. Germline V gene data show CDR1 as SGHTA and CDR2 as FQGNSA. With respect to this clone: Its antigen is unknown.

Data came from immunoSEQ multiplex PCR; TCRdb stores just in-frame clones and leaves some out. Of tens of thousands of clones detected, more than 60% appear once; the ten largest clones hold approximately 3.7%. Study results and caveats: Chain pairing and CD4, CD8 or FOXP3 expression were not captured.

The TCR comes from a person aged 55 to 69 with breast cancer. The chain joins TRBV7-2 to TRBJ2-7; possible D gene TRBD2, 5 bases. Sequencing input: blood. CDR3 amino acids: CASSLTTYEQYF. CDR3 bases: TGTGCCAGCAGCTTGACTACCTACGAGCAGTACTTC.